This TCR beta chain came from a study of T cell responses to AZD1222 COVID-19 vaccine. TCRdb keeps only in-frame clones here, not all; method: immunoSEQ multiplex PCR. This sample has roughly 190,000 clones, with roughly 93% found just once. Note on this clone: What it binds is not known.

The CDR3 length is 15 residues. With 8 bases clipped from V and 5 bases from J, the junction kept 11 bases outside the gene matches. Germline V gene sequence: CDR1 LGHNA, CDR2 YNFKEQ. Study-wide findings and caveats: Breadth and depth of Spike-specific TCRs rose after two AZD1222 doses. White British donors predominated, females outnumbered males, and clonal diversity was possibly underestimated.

This TCR was recovered from an adult in good health. The chain employs TRBV4-2 and TRBJ2-1; the match to TRBD1 covers 8 bases. Sequencing was performed on peripheral blood, taken on day 0 of AZD1222 vaccination. The CDR3 spells CASSGRQGIDNEQFF. CDR3 sequence (DNA): TGTGCCAGCTCGGGGAGACAGGGGATAGACAATGAGCAGTTCTTC.